This T cell receptor beta chain was identified in a study of human T cells and chemical hapten exposure. Background on the study: Throughout a study of approximately 5 months, patients underwent weekly scalp administration of diphenylcyclopropenone doses. Women made up most patients, who had alopecia areata, totalis or universalis.

This clonotype has a count of ten or more. It was the library that attached unique molecular identifiers to individual cDNA molecules. TCRdb independently ran MiXCR on the RACE reads; one entry per CDR3 protein. Of 200,000 to 300,000 distinct CDR3 sequences listed, about 9% are singletons. Time point described: pre-sensitization, week 0. Treatment in this sample: therapeutic diphenylcyclopropenone sensitization with weekly scalp DPC. Samples of blood were obtained prior to the application of each patch test. This CDR3 has 15 amino acids. The trim removed 4 bases at V and 6 bases at J, leaving 4 bases unmatched. In germline, CDR1 is MNHEY, CDR2 SMNVEV (reference sequence).

The receptor was isolated from a woman aged 40 to 50 with alopecia areata. Some clones in this sample may be carry-over from other donors' samples. The rearrangement links TRBV27 to TRBJ2-2; 11 nucleotides agree with TRBD1. The input for sequencing was whole blood, taken in connection with sensitization to the hapten diphenylcyclopropenone (DPC). CDR3 DNA: TGTGCCAGCAGTTGGGGACAGGGGGTCTCCGGGGAGCTGTTTTTT. It is translated as CASSWGQGVSGELFF.